Shown below are 5 T cell receptor beta chains from a single sample sequenced in a study of Graves' ophthalmopathy and Graves' hyperthyroidism. For repertoire sequencing, the TCR beta CDR3 regions were amplified from RNA transcripts. HTBI primers were employed in first-round RT-PCR, then a second-round multiplex PCR followed. In TCRdb, the multiplex PCR reads were re-called with MiXCR into one record per CDR3 protein. Of 210,000 or so distinct CDR3 sequences listed, 25% to 30% are singletons. The sample was peripheral blood. These receptors originate from a man in his fifties with Graves' ophthalmopathy.

This clonotype is a singleton in its sample. The chain couples TRBV11-2 to TRBJ1-1, with D perhaps matching TRBD1 (5 bases). Trimming removed 1 base at V and 1 base at J, with 10 bases between. This CDR3 comprises 15 residues. In germline, CDR1 is SGHAT, CDR2 FQNNGV. CDR3 amino acids: CASSLVRGSNTEAFF. In nucleotides, the CDR3 is TGTGCCAGCAGCTTAGTTCGGGGGTCGAACACTGAAGCTTTCTTT. The full variable domain, with the rest looked up from reference TRBV11-2 and TRBJ1-1, is EAGVAQSPRYKIIEKRQSVAFWCNPISGHATLYWYQQILGQGPKLLIQFQNNGVVDDSQLPKDRFSAERLKGVDSTLKIQPAKLEDSAVYLCASSLVRGSNTEAFFGQGTRLTVV.

This clonotype was counted between two and nine times. The CDR3 sequence: CASSSWDRAYEQYF. DNA of the CDR3: TGTGCCAGCAGCTCATGGGACAGGGCCTACGAGCAGTACTTC. The V call is TRBV7-2, the J call TRBJ2-7, with 9 bases aligning to TRBD1. This CDR3 spans 14 amino acids. Germline loops: CDR1 SGHTA, CDR2 FQGNSA. V lost 4 bases, J lost 2 bases, and 3 bases stayed unmatched.

The CDR3: CAEQGSSYEQYF. Here the CDR3 DNA reads TGTGCCGAACAGGGGAGCTCCTACGAGCAGTACTTC. The rearrangement joins TRBV6-9 to TRBJ2-7; TRBD1 matches at 7 bases. Germline CDR1 and CDR2: MNHGY and SVAAGI. The CDR3 totals 12 residues. Trimming at V came to 11 bases and at J to 0 bases, leaving 4 bases not matched to a gene.

This clonotype was counted many times. The chain links TRBV20-1 to TRBJ1-5, with D unresolved. This CDR3 is built from 15 residues. Trimming took off 3 bases at V and 0 bases at J, with 12 bases between the two ends. CDR1 is DFQATT, CDR2 SNEGSKA, per germline (reference sequence). The CDR3 here is CSARSSGYSNQPQHF. As DNA, the CDR3 is TGCAGTGCTAGGAGCTCCGGGTATAGCAATCAGCCCCAGCATTTT.

This clonotype was detected ten times or more. For the CDR3, the DNA is TGTGCCAGCAGCCAGGTTACGGACGGTTACGAGCAGTACTTC. This codes for CASSQVTDGYEQYF. The gene calls are TRBV3-1 and TRBJ2-7; D is undetermined. The CDR3 contains 14 residues. Germline lookup yields CDR1 LGHDT and CDR2 YNNKEL (reference sequence). V was shortened by 3 bases and J by 4 bases, with 13 bases between the two germline ends.